This T cell receptor beta chain appears in the sequencing data of a study of shared clonotypes between healthy human individuals (dated by TCRdb to the early 2020s). For the wider study: The cohort included three men and two women between 18 and 49 years of age. Per donor, leukapheresis produced somewhere between about 0.85 and 9.5 billion PBMCs. For each donor, CD4 naive and CD4 memory were each given three plates, CD8 naive was given two plates, and CD8 memory was given one plate. To increase sequencing depth and limit assay-specific biases, TCR repertoire library preparation and sequencing were carried out by different laboratories using diverse techniques. Blood TCR repertoires of a handful of healthy adults were deeply sequenced to estimate repertoire size and the extent of clonotype sharing between individuals.

Findings and caveats that apply to the study as a whole: Compared with non-shared clonotypes, clonotypes shared by all four sorted-subset donors had higher generation probabilities. Rarefaction of sorted-subset datasets indicated incomplete sequencing despite the large sequencing depth. Larger estimated clonotype richness was generally found for naive subsets than for memory subsets. Across four donors, approximately 5% of naive CD4, 3% to 4% of naive CD8, 2.3% of memory CD4, and roughly 0.4% of memory CD8 clonotypes were shared. Pairwise subsampling indicated that sequencing depth was expected to affect the degree of clonotype sharing among donors. Sampling was restricted to blood, and TCR repertoires in tissue are likely to differ from TCR repertoires in blood. The small number of donors limited the genetic and exposure-history diversity represented.

TCR CDR3 regions were amplified from genomic DNA by multiplex PCR using the deep immunoSEQ assay. Extracted genomic DNA from each cell subset was spread evenly across all wells of several immunoSEQ 96-well plates, with each plate serving as a replicate. For sorted subsets, each replicate PCR was loaded with about 0.2 ug genomic DNA, equivalent to 30,000 to 35,000 T cell genomes. Purified libraries were measured with a Qubit 3.0 fluorometer, size-checked on a Bioanalyzer 2100, and measured again with the KAPA Library Quantification kit. Every immunoSEQ 96-well plate was sequenced on a dedicated single-read 150-cycle Illumina NextSeq 550 flow cell. On the authors' methods: Because only junctional sequences without quality scores were contained in the immunoSEQ output, filtering matching that applied to full-length reads could not be performed. Sequences were annotated with PyIR, a Python wrapper for IgBLAST v1.9, and V/J genes and CDR3 were assigned using IMGT germline references. Reads were filtered out if the reads had weak V/J assignments (E-value above 1e-6), no CDR3, stop codons, out-of-frame junctions, or ambiguous translated residues. V3J clonotypes were defined as sequences sharing an identical inferred V gene, J gene, and CDR3 amino acid sequence. The percentage overlap between two repertoires was calculated by dividing the number of shared unique clonotypes by the size of the smaller repertoire. Richness of each repertoire was evaluated using RTK rarefaction, the Chao1 estimator, and Recon v2.1 estimates of unobserved clonotypes. Generation probabilities were computed with OLGA for all TCRbeta clonotypes obtained by the gDNA method from several donors. TCRdb's version of the immuneACCESS table is confined to in-frame rearrangements and falls short of the full clone set. An unresolved V gene accounts for under half of the shortfall where checked; the remainder is of unknown origin. The D gene and trimming were derived from the DNA, and the V and J assignments and clone size from that table. The sample profile shows a few million clones; roughly nine tenths of them were found once. The top ten clonotypes cover about 0.13% of the sample.

Comments on this clone: The target of this receptor is not known. Per-nucleotide qualities are absent, and no much larger clonotype sits a single base away.

The V end loses 5 bases and the J end loses 6 bases, and a stretch of 4 bases separates them. As encoded in the germline V gene, CDR1 is SQVTM while CDR2 is ANQGSEA. Counted from cysteine to phenylalanine, this CDR3 has 10 amino acids. Just the 30-base CDR3 DNA is kept, in frame starting at base 1. Healthy HIV-negative adults with no recently reported acute infections or vaccinations were included as donors. Every donor was a Caucasian adult living in Nashville, Tennessee, USA. CD4+ T cells were enriched by magnetic negative selection, after which naive cells were positively selected on CD45RA and the negative fraction was taken as the memory subset. After blood collection by leukapheresis, PBMCs were isolated using Ficoll-Histopaque density gradient centrifugation and then cryopreserved in the vapor phase of liquid nitrogen. Analytical flow cytometry was used to check the purity and quantity of every magnetically sorted T cell population. Genomic DNA was isolated from each sorted fraction and quantified by UV absorbance on a Nanodrop 2000c.

Here the chain combines TRBV29-1 and TRBJ1-4, with an unclear D gene assignment. The sequence came from a man between 18 and 29 years old in good health. Sequencing was done on a sample of naive CD4+ T cells sorted from blood. The sample's cell subset or site label, in plain terms: CD45RA+ positively selected. The CDR3 protein: CSVWDEKLFF. The bases are TGCAGCGTTTGGGATGAAAAACTGTTTTTT.